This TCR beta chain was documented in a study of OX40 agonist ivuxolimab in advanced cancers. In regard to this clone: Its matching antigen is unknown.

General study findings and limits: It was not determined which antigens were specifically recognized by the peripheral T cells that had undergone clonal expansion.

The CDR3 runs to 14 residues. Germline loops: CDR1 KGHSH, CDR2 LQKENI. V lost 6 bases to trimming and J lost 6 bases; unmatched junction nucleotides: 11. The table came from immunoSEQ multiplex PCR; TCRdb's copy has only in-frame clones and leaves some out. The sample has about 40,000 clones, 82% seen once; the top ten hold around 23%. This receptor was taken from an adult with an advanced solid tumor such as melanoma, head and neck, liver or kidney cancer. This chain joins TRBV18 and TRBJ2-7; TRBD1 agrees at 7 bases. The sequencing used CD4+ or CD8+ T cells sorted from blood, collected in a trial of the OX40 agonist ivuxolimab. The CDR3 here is CASSPRTGLSEQYF. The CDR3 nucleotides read TGTGCCAGCTCGCCGAGGACAGGTTTGTCCGAGCAGTACTTC.